This T cell receptor beta chain was found in a study of cytomegalovirus exposure and HLA in healthy donors. The study, taken as a whole, reports: The study flagged roughly 150 TCR beta chains as cytomegalovirus-associated.

V was trimmed by 5 bases and J by 6 bases, leaving 10 bases between them. There are 13 residues in the CDR3. Per the germline V gene, CDR1 is SGHAT and CDR2 is FQNNGV. The primer mix had 60 Vbeta and 13 Jbeta primers. Profiling relied on immunoSEQ multiplex PCR, and the TCRdb table lists in-frame clones only, not all of them. The sample shows roughly 180,000 clones, 70% to 80% of them seen only once. Of note for this clone: Its antigen is as yet unknown.

The sequenced material came from PBMCs. This rearrangement joins TRBV11-2 to TRBJ2-2, with D unclear. The TCR was taken from a female donor in good health and CMV-seronegative. The CDR3 coding sequence is TGTGCCAGCAGCCCCCGAGTGGCCGGGGAGCTGTTTTTT. Amino acids: CASSPRVAGELFF.